A single sample is the source of the 23 T cell receptor beta chains below, sequenced in a study of blood T cell repertoires in COVID-19. Here immunoSEQ multiplex PCR was the method, and the copy in TCRdb shows in-frame clones only, minus some. The sample records 150,000 to 180,000 clones, about 80% being singletons. The material sequenced was peripheral blood. These receptors were obtained from a woman aged 55 to 70 with COVID-19, enrolled during active disease.

The chain carries TRBV25-1 and TRBJ1-3; D call uncertain. This CDR3 has 14 residues. Trimming took 6 bases from V and 3 from J, leaving 12 bases between them. Looked up from germline, CDR1 is MGHDK and CDR2 is SYGVNS. As DNA, the CDR3 is TGTGCCAGCAGCTTCCGACGGGATGGAAACACCATATATTTT. Amino acids: CASSFRRDGNTIYF. Based on the CDR3 plus reference TRBV25-1 and TRBJ1-3, the full variable domain is EADIYQTPRYLVIGTGKKITLECSQTMGHDKMYWYQQDPGMELHLIHYSYGVNSTEKGDLSSESTVSRIRTEHFPLTLESARPSHTSQYLCASSFRRDGNTIYFGEGSWLTVV.

The count of this clone is one. The rearrangement uses TRBV9 and TRBJ1-2; 8 bases are shared with TRBD1. Germline values: CDR1 SGDLS, CDR2 YYNGEE. Trimming cost V 4 bases and J 4 bases; bases outside gene matches: 12. The CDR3 contains 16 residues. The CDR3 DNA sequence: TGTGCCAGCAGCCCTGGGGGGGCAGGGGGCTTCTATGGCTACACCTTC. It yields the protein CASSPGGAGGFYGYTF.

The genes are TRBV9 and TRBJ2-1; 7 bases agree with TRBD2. From germline, CDR1 is SGDLS and CDR2 YYNGEE. The V gene end was trimmed by 6 bases and the J gene end by 2 bases; junction bases not matched to a gene: 5. The CDR3 is 14 residues long. Written as DNA, the CDR3 is TGTGCCAGCACTATCGGGGGGACCTACAATGAGCAGTTCTTC. It codes for CASTIGGTYNEQFF.

This clone has more than one count but fewer than ten. The rearrangement links TRBV14 to TRBJ1-1; D call uncertain. V was trimmed by 0 bases and J by 10 bases, leaving 21 bases between them. There are 16 residues in the CDR3. The germline gives CDR1 SGHDN, CDR2 FVKESK. This chain's CDR3 is CASSQDLTSGSSVAFF. DNA for the CDR3: TGTGCCAGCAGCCAAGATTTGACGTCGGGAAGCTCGGTAGCTTTCTTT.

This rearrangement joins TRBV6-5 to TRBJ2-3; 11 bases match TRBD2. CDR1 MNHEY and CDR2 SVGAGI come from the germline V gene. The CDR3 sequence is 14 residues long. V was pared by 6 bases and J by 6 bases, with 5 bases of the junction left unmatched. The CDR3 protein is CASSFRTSGDTQYF. CDR3 nucleotides: TGTGCCAGCAGCTTTAGGACTAGCGGGGATACGCAGTATTTT.

This clone was counted a single time. The chain is built from TRBV18 and TRBJ1-4; 9 positions match TRBD1. This CDR3 has 16 residues. The trim removed 1 base at V and 9 bases at J, leaving 9 bases unmatched. The germline gives CDR1 KGHSH, CDR2 LQKENI. The CDR3 sequence is CASSPLGQGQGQKLFF. The CDR3 DNA reads as TGTGCCAGCTCACCACTGGGACAGGGTCAGGGGCAAAAACTGTTTTTT.

Worth noting for this clone: The same CDR3 is also encoded by other DNA sequences in this sample. The chain couples TRBV11-3 to TRBJ1-1, with D perhaps TRBD1 (6 bases). In germline, CDR1 is SGHNT, CDR2 YENEEA. V shed 4 bases and J shed 0 bases, with 12 bases lying between them. The CDR3 is 15 residues long. The DNA for the CDR3 is TGTGCCAGCAGCTCGGGCAGGGGCATGAACACTGAAGCTTTCTTT. Its translation: CASSSGRGMNTEAFF.

The rearrangement joins TRBV24-1 to TRBJ2-1; perhaps TRBD1 as D (5 bases). Deletions cut 3 bases from V and 7 bases from J, with 15 bases between. The germline gives CDR1 KGHDR, CDR2 SFDVKD. CDR3 length equals 15 residues. This CDR3 is CATSDPGQDVNEQFF. In nucleotides, the CDR3 is TGTGCCACCAGTGATCCTGGACAAGATGTTAATGAGCAGTTCTTC.

In nucleotides, the CDR3 is TGTGCCAGCAGCTTAGCACCCACAGTCCAGGGAATGGCCGCTTTCTTT. The encoded protein is CASSLAPTVQGMAAFF. The chain couples TRBV7-4 to TRBJ1-1; TRBD1 might be the D (5 bases). The CDR3 has 16 amino acids. Germline lookup yields CDR1 SGHVT and CDR2 SQSDAQ. Trimming left V 0 bases short and J 11 bases short, with 22 bases between.

The chain joins TRBV6-1 to TRBJ1-3, with 9 bases that match TRBD1. There are 15 residues in the CDR3. Per germline, CDR1 MNHNS and CDR2 SASEGT. V shed 0 bases and J 5 bases; nucleotides not matched to a gene: 2. The CDR3: CASSEATGGRNTIYF. CDR3 coding DNA: TGTGCCAGCAGTGAAGCGACAGGGGGTAGAAACACCATATATTTT.

The CDR3 spells CASGLILNRGPSGANVLTF. For the CDR3, the DNA is TGTGCTAGTGGTTTGATTCTGAACAGGGGGCCTTCTGGGGCCAACGTCCTGACTTTC. The rearrangement joins TRBV12-5 to TRBJ2-6, with 9 nucleotides matching TRBD1. The CDR3 is made up of 19 amino acids. Germline V gives CDR1 LGHNT, CDR2 FRNRAP. The trim removed 2 bases at V and 1 base at J, leaving 9 bases unmatched.

This clone came up a few times. The genes are TRBV3-1 (or the pseudogene TRBV3-2) and TRBJ1-6; 8 bases map to TRBD1. The germline CDR1 and CDR2 sequences are LGHDT and YNNKEL (reference sequence). Unmatched junction bases numbered 7, after V lost 8 bases and J lost 4 bases. This CDR3 has 15 residues. The CDR3 DNA sequence: TGTGCCAGCGGGGACAGGAACTTTTATAATTCACCCCTCCACTTT. It codes for CASGDRNFYNSPLHF.

The chain recombines TRBV12-3 or TRBV12-4 with TRBJ1-1; no reliable D call. V was trimmed by 1 base and J by 11 bases, leaving 11 bases between them. The CDR3 length is 12 residues. CDR3 DNA: TGTGCCAGCAGTTTAGATGGTGGCTCGGCTTTCTTT. It is translated as CASSLDGGSAFF.

This rearrangement joins TRBV24-1 to TRBJ2-3; D perhaps matches TRBD1 (6 bases). Germline assignment: CDR1 KGHDR and CDR2 SFDVKD. The germline V and J ends were trimmed by 3 bases and 6 bases, with 15 bases remaining between them. The length of the CDR3 is 15 residues. The CDR3 DNA reads as TGTGCCACCAGTGATCCTGGACAGTTCCAGGATACGCAGTATTTT. Residues: CATSDPGQFQDTQYF.

The chain recombines TRBV7-6 with TRBJ2-3; D may be TRBD2 (6 bases). Germline V gene lookup returns CDR1 SGHVS and CDR2 FNYEAQ. V shed 5 bases and J shed 0 bases, with 12 bases lying between them. The CDR3 totals 15 residues. The CDR3 nucleotides read TGTGCCAGCAGCAGAACCGGGACTAGCACAGATACGCAGTATTTT. Translating gives CASSRTGTSTDTQYF. The entire variable domain, with the rest obtained from reference TRBV7-6 and TRBJ2-3, is as follows: GAGVSQSPRYKVTKRGQDVALRCDPISGHVSLYWYRQALGQGPEFLTYFNYEAQQDKSGLPNDRFSAERPEGSISTLTIQRTEQRDSAMYRCASSRTGTSTDTQYFGPGTRLTVL.

The rearrangement joins TRBV5-8 to TRBJ1-6; perhaps TRBD1 as D (5 bases). Trimming took off 0 bases at V and 2 bases at J, with 9 bases between the two ends. CDR1 and CDR2 from the germline V gene are SGHTS and YDEGEE. This CDR3 spans 16 amino acids. CDR3 DNA sequence: TGTGCCAGCAGCTTGGAGGGGAGGCCCTATAATTCACCCCTCCACTTT. Protein: CASSLEGRPYNSPLHF.

V and J are TRBV19 and TRBJ1-3, with D unresolved. The CDR3 extends over 13 amino acids. Trimming left V 4 bases short and J 4 bases short, with 8 bases between. Looked up from germline, CDR1 is LNHDA and CDR2 is SQIVND (reference sequence). Here the CDR3 DNA reads TGTGCCAGTAGTAGGGCGTGGGGAAACACCATATATTTT. Encoded protein: CASSRAWGNTIYF. The full variable domain, with the rest looked up from reference TRBV19 and TRBJ1-3, is DGGITQSPKYLFRKEGQNVTLSCEQNLNHDAMYWYRQDPGQGLRLIYYSQIVNDFQKGDIAEGYSVSREKKESFPLTVTSAQKNPTAFYLCASSRAWGNTIYFGEGSWLTVV.

V usage is TRBV6-2 or TRBV6-3 and J usage is TRBJ2-7; 8 nucleotides line up with TRBD2. With V trimmed by 5 bases and J by 6 bases, 6 bases remained unmatched. CDR1 is MNHEY and CDR2 is SVGEGT in the germline V gene. The CDR3 consists of 13 residues. CDR3 region: CASSKGLVREQYV. The CDR3 DNA reads TGTGCCAGCAGTAAGGGACTAGTTCGCGAGCAGTACGTC.

This chain links TRBV3-1 (or the pseudogene TRBV3-2) with TRBJ2-1; 7 nucleotides match TRBD2. CDR1 LGHDT and CDR2 YNNKEL come from the germline V gene (reference sequence). Trimming took 0 bases from V and 4 from J; bases not matched to a gene: 6. This CDR3 comprises 16 residues. The CDR3 region has the DNA TGTGCCAGCAGCCAAGATCAGGGCGGGGGATACAATGAGCAGTTCTTC. This encodes CASSQDQGGGYNEQFF.

A single count supports this clone. The chain links TRBV6-1 to TRBJ2-7, with D maybe TRBD2 (7 bases). The CDR3 is made up of 13 amino acids. Per germline, CDR1 MNHNS and CDR2 SASEGT. V dropped 3 bases and J dropped 7 bases, with 13 bases sitting between them. CDR3 protein: CASSDLGGREQYV. As DNA, the CDR3 is TGTGCCAGCAGTGATTTGGGGGGGCGAGAGCAGTACGTC.

The J gene is TRBJ1-5, the V gene TRBV6-5; 8 bases are shared with TRBD1. Germline CDR1 and CDR2: MNHEY and SVGAGI. There are 14 residues in the CDR3. V trimming: 6 bases; J trimming: 9 bases; junction bases outside the gene matches: 10. The CDR3 region is CASRSTGEGGPQHF. As DNA, the CDR3 is TGTGCCAGCAGGTCGACAGGGGAAGGGGGGCCCCAGCATTTT.

The chain recombines TRBV5-1 with TRBJ1-5; 7 nucleotides agree with TRBD1. Germline loops: CDR1 SGHRS, CDR2 YFSETQ. The CDR3 runs to 15 residues. V trimming: 3 bases; J trimming: 1 base; junction bases outside the gene matches: 4. CDR3 sequence (DNA): TGCGCCAGCAGCTCTACAGGGGCCAGCAATCAGCCCCAGCATTTT. It yields the protein CASSSTGASNQPQHF. Using reference TRBV5-1 and TRBJ1-5 for the parts outside the CDR3, the full variable domain is KAGVTQTPRYLIKTRGQQVTLSCSPISGHRSVSWYQQTPGQGLQFLFEYFSETQRNKGNFPGRFSGRQFSNSRSEMNVSTLELGDSALYLCASSSTGASNQPQHFGDGTRLSIL.

The chain combines TRBV7-9 with TRBJ1-1; D remains unclear. CDR3 size: 17 residues. V was trimmed by 1 base and J by 0 bases, leaving 15 bases between them. Germline CDR1 is SEHNR and CDR2 is FQNEAQ (reference sequence). The CDR3 protein is CASSLGPRRGVNTEAFF. CDR3 DNA sequence: TGTGCCAGCAGCTTAGGCCCTCGCCGGGGAGTGAACACTGAAGCTTTCTTT.